A single TCR beta chain is shown here with its context. The specificity of this receptor is unknown. Nothing much larger sits one base from this clone, and base qualities are not available. TCRbeta CDR3 regions were amplified from genomic DNA using the immunoSEQ Assay, a bias-controlled multiplex PCR. Regarding the original processing steps: Nucleated cell counts per sample were estimated from amplification of reference gene primers within the assay. To quantify the absolute abundance of each unique TCRbeta CDR3 rearrangement, sequence reads were collapsed and filtered. Productive Simpson clonality was computed per sample as the square root of Simpson's diversity index over productive rearrangements. Imported from immuneACCESS, the table was reduced by TCRdb to in-frame sequences with V and J called. These copies leave out some clones; in studies compared against another copy, an unresolved V gene accounts for under half, and the cause of the remainder is not known. V, J and clone size are taken as reported in that table, and D and trimming were inferred from the DNA itself. Across this sample there are approximately 170,000 clones, with approximately 85% seen only once. The ten biggest clones cover approximately 1.1% of the sample.

This record comes from a study of blood T cell repertoires in COVID-19 (dated by TCRdb to 2019 to 2021). In the study overall: The collaborator samples originated in the United States, Italy and Spain and spanned the acute and convalescent phases of COVID-19. The prospective study material was composed of cDNA or gDNA derived from T cells, B-cell-depleted T cells, or PBMCs. Subjects who had been exposed to COVID-19, were actively infected with it, or had recovered from it provided the deeply sampled blood TCRbeta repertoires that made up the dataset. The repertoires were made available in a free public database intended to serve as a resource for research on the immune response to SARS-CoV-2. The samples were drawn from the first 160 participants of the ongoing ImmuneRACE study and from about 1,200 subjects provided by 6 global collaborators. Sample metadata almost always included a de-identified subject ID, COVID-19 status, age in years and sex. Where HLA class I and class II types were available, the types were taken from metadata supplied by the sample provider, not from assay-based typing. What the authors observed across the whole study: The amount of clinical and demographic metadata varied by source and participant and was provided uncurated.

Another Seattle source contributed samples from volunteer blood donors who had recovered from COVID-19. Whole blood was collected in K2EDTA tubes by collaborating institutions according to the institutions' own protocols. For TCRbeta analysis, collaborators shipped samples as frozen whole blood, isolated PBMCs, or DNA extracted from either of those sample types. The germline V gene gives CDR1 as KGHDR and CDR2 as SFDVKD. Trimming takes 7 bases off V and 6 bases off J; junction bases not matched to a gene: 10. The CDR3 starts with the cysteine, ends with the phenylalanine, and has 14 residues. Only CDR3 DNA is held: 42 bases, read in frame from base 1.

Recombination connected TRBV24-1 to TRBJ1-1; TRBD1 matches 7 bases in the middle. The TCR sequence derives from a man aged 60 to 75 who had recovered from COVID-19. Sequencing was carried out using peripheral blood. The nucleotide sequence reads as follows: TGTGCCACCAGAGTTGGACAGGAAAGCGCTGAAGCTTTCTTT. It translates to CATRVGQESAEAFF.